This record looks at one T cell receptor beta chain sequence and its context. Its binding antigen is unknown. No much larger clonotype is one base removed from it; base qualities were not supplied. The data are from a study of graft-versus-host responses after intestinal transplantation (dated by TCRdb to the early 2020s). With regard to the full study: Recipients received multivisceral, liver-intestinal, or isolated intestinal transplants. All recipients received anti-thymocyte globulin induction followed by maintenance tacrolimus and steroids for roughly three years. Bulk TCR-beta CDR3 sequencing was used to track graft-versus-host and host-versus-graft alloreactive T cell clones in the graft, circulation and bone marrow after intestinal transplantation. To identify alloreactive clones, pre-transplant mixed lymphocyte reaction products were sequenced and then compared with unstimulated pre-transplant donor and recipient T cells. A cohort of roughly 25 intestinal transplant recipients, including one retransplant, was enrolled, and a few patients lacking pretransplant specimens were excluded. Donor T cell macrochimerism was defined as a peak of at least 4% donor T cells among recipient peripheral blood mononuclear cells. Samples from a few later patients were sequenced in-house on an Illumina MiSeq with MiXCR processing rather than by the commercial service.

In the first month after transplant, blood samples were collected up to 4 times, and after that at least monthly when available. V lost 0 bases and J lost 4 bases, and the count of bases not matched to a germline gene is 8. The CDR3 numbers 16 residues from cysteine through phenylalanine. The only DNA kept is the CDR3, 48 bases in frame from the first base. CDR1 SGHAT and CDR2 FQNNGV were looked up in the germline V gene. What the authors observed across the whole study: GvH clones were detected in recipient bone marrow, and some appeared earlier in ileal mucosa or blood, consistent with an intestinal mucosal origin. Conclusions were limited by the relatively low number and heterogeneity of intestinal transplant patients. High GvH to HvG T cell clonal ratios were observed in the allografts of patients with donor T cell macrochimerism. Early after transplant, peak levels of circulating GvH clones were associated with declines in HvG clones.

Libraries came from the immunoSEQ multiplex PCR assay. Adaptive Biotechnologies carried out high-throughput TCR-beta CDR3 sequencing of genomic DNA for most patients. Under the source paper's analysis protocol: TCR sequencing data for roughly 18 patients were retrieved from Adaptive's ImmunoSEQ software; a few other patients were processed with MiXCR and VDJtools. CDR3 nucleotide sequences shared between donor and recipient were removed because their origin could not be assigned. To be classed as alloreactive, a clone needed at least 2-fold expansion over unstimulated cells and a minimum CFSE-low frequency of 0.002% (template counts) or 0.001% (read counts). Clones were considered mappable if detected in sequenced pre-transplant spleen, lymph node, or MLR CFSE-low populations of the donor or recipient. The cumulative frequency of alloreactive clones was calculated as a percentage of all sequences, weighted by copy number. This is the immuneACCESS table as TCRdb keeps it, with only in-frame sequences that have V and J called. A part of the clones is gone; compared with another copy, unresolved V genes explain less than half, and the rest is unexplained. V and J calls and clone size are as listed in that table; D and trimming were resolved from the DNA. Recorded for this sample are about 690 clones; approximately 95% of them occurred a single time. The ten largest clones take up approximately 7.2% of the sample.

This TCR came from a human patient who received an intestinal transplant, so some T cells may come from the graft donor. Here the chain combines TRBV11-2 and TRBJ1-1, with 7 bases matching TRBD1. The specimen comprised PBMCs, sampled 26 days after transplant. The bases read TGTGCCAGCAGCTTAGAATACCGGGACAGCGGCACTGAAGCTTTCTTT. This sequence encodes CASSLEYRDSGTEAFF. Reference TRBV11-2 and TRBJ1-1 proteins supply the regions before and after the CDR3; the full variable domain is: EAGVAQSPRYKIIEKRQSVAFWCNPISGHATLYWYQQILGQGPKLLIQFQNNGVVDDSQLPKDRFSAERLKGVDSTLKIQPAKLEDSAVYLCASSLEYRDSGTEAFFGQGTRLTVV.